This is a list of T cell receptor beta chains from one sample in a study of cytomegalovirus exposure and HLA in healthy donors. The assay was immunoSEQ multiplex PCR, and TCRdb's table has in-frame clones only and misses some. The profile shows about 160,000 clones, about four fifths of them singletons. The sample was PBMCs. The source is a man aged 45 to 65 in good health and CMV-seropositive. The CDR3 runs from the conserved cysteine through the conserved F or W. Rows may omit the clone size; those that give it use once, few, many or a size class.

once | TRBV29-1 | CSVPGAAGNTIYF
. | TRBV5-1 | CASSLERISEQFF
. | TRBV18 | CASSPQPGSRETQYF
. | TRBV5-1 | CASSFGGSDTEAFF
. | TRBV27 | CASSLGTGNEQFF
. | TRBV7-8 | CASSSLVKEYEQYF
. | TRBV7-9 | CASSSSGGLLNEQYF
few | TRBV7-9 | CASSFGSGREQYF
few | TRBV19 | CASSVRTGRWGYTF
. | TRBV10-3 | CAISDRDRGVDEQFF
once | TRBV5-4 | CASSPGTFQETQYF
few | TRBV2 | CASLTGFRSPLHF
. | TRBV2 | CASGGEFLDEQYF
. | TRBV6-1 | CASRGGQGAGYGYTF
. | TRBV30 | CAWSVPGDRVFQPQHF
. | TRBV28 | CASSPRTADGYTF
. | TRBV7-9 | CASSLVRTEAFF
. | TRBV28 | CASSMTGLSGNTIYF
. | TRBV19 | CALEQGFWEKLFF
. | TRBV18 | CASTSGRSETQYF
once | TRBV5-4 | CASSSGQGRSYNEQFF
. | TRBV11-2 | CASSLDVSGRGTDTQYF